Many counts were recorded for the clone carrying this TCR beta chain. Its matching antigen is unknown. CDR1 is WSHSY and CDR2 is SAAADI in the germline V gene. V lost 7 bases to trimming and J lost 7 bases; unmatched junction nucleotides: 4. The CDR3 has 13 amino acids. The source of the sample is a study of T-cell memory formation after mild COVID-19. Turning to the study itself: TCR clusters mostly belonged to single donors. General study results and limits: Contracting clones from day 15 to 85 showed balanced CD4/CD8; later expanders favored CD4+.

TCRdb re-called the 5' RACE reads through MiXCR, storing one row per CDR3 protein. The repertoire holds about 27,000 distinct CDR3 sequences, more than 15% seen once, with around 1.5% in the top ten. The receptor was isolated from an adult who had mild COVID-19 (a few samples of this study predate the infection). Cell type and time point are not known. Sequenced input: PBMCs or a T cell subset sorted from them (not recorded which). The V gene is TRBV10-2, the J gene TRBJ1-6, with TRBD1 matching 7 bases. The CDR3 reads CASMDRMNSPLHF. The DNA of the CDR3 is TGCGCCAGCATGGACAGGATGAATTCACCCCTCCACTTT.